Listed below are T cell receptor beta chains from one sample, sequenced in a study of blood T cells in healthy people across ages. TCRdb itself ran the 5' RACE reads through MiXCR, one entry per CDR3 protein. This sample carries about 640,000 distinct CDR3 sequences, roughly three fifths of them seen once, and the ten largest clones take about two fifths. Sequencing input: blood. Every receptor here comes from a man aged 60 to 75 in good health. The CDR3 runs from the conserved cysteine through the conserved F or W. The D gene is left open where the match is weak. Size is stated for part of the rows, as once, few or many counts, or as a class when the clone is expanded.

clone_size d_call j_call v_call cdr3_nt cdr3_aa
- TRBD1 TRBJ1-5 TRBV4-1 TGCGCCAGCAGCCAAGAGGACAGGGCTCAGCCCCAGCATTTT CASSQEDRAQPQHF
- TRBD2 TRBJ2-5 TRBV20-1 TGCAGTGCTGGACAAACAGGGGGACTAGCGGAAGAGACCCAGTACTTC CSAGQTGGLAEETQYF
- TRBD1 TRBJ1-4 TRBV20-1 TGCAATACCGGGACAGGAGGGGGGTTGGGTGAAAAACTGTTTTTT CNTGTGGGLGEKLFF
- TRBD2 TRBJ2-5 TRBV20-1 TGCAGTGTCCTCCTAGCGGGGGAAGCTCGAGAGACCCAGTACTTC CSVLLAGEARETQYF
- TRBD1 TRBJ2-1 TRBV9 TGTGCCAGCAGCGCGGGGGACAGGGGAATCAATGAGCAGTTCTTC CASSAGDRGINEQFF
- TRBD2 TRBJ2-5 TRBV20-1 TGCAGTGCTAGAGATTGGCTAGCGGGGAAAGAGACCCAGTACTTC CSARDWLAGKETQYF
- - TRBJ1-2 TRBV20-1 TGCAGTGCTGGGGGGGGGAACTATGGCTACACCTTC CSAGGGNYGYTF
- - TRBJ2-3 TRBV27 TGTGCCAGCAGTGATCTTAGGCGGGGCCTCACAGATACGCAGTATTTT CASSDLRRGLTDTQYF
- - TRBJ2-1 TRBV18 TGTGCCAGCTCCGACCTAGGGGGCAATGAGCAGTTCTTC CASSDLGGNEQFF
- - TRBJ2-3 TRBV11-2 TGTGCCAGCAGCACAAACTCCGGGACTCCTACAGATACGCAGTATTTT CASSTNSGTPTDTQYF
- TRBD1 TRBJ1-2 TRBV19 TGTGCCAGTAGTAGGAACAGGGGGACTGGCTACACCTTC CASSRNRGTGYTF
- - TRBJ2-6 TRBV18 TGTGCCAGCTCAAGGGCGGGGGCCCCCTCTGGGGCCAACGTCCTGACTTTC CASSRAGAPSGANVLTF
- TRBD1 TRBJ1-2 TRBV19 TGTGCCAGTAGTATCGCGCAGGGGGCTGGCTACACCTTC CASSIAQGAGYTF
once TRBD2 TRBJ2-1 TRBV20-1 TGCAGTGCTCCACTAGCGCGGGGATACAATGAGCAGTTCTTC CSAPLARGYNEQFF
few - TRBJ2-7 TRBV21-1 TGTGCCAGCAGCAAATGGGACAGAGCCTACGAGCAGTACTTC CASSKWDRAYEQYF
- TRBD1 TRBJ1-1 TRBV2 TGTGCCAGCGGACCCGACAGGGGGCGGGACACTGAAGCTTTCTTT CASGPDRGRDTEAFF
once TRBD2 TRBJ2-3 TRBV2 TGTGCCAGCACTTCTCGAGCGGGGGGAAGCACAGATACGCAGTATTTT CASTSRAGGSTDTQYF
- - TRBJ1-2 TRBV4-1 TGCGCCAGCAGTCCTTATGTAAGGGTGGGTGGCTACACCTTC CASSPYVRVGGYTF
- - TRBJ2-5 TRBV9 TGTGCCAGCAGCGTAGGAGCAGGGTACCGCCAAGAGACCCAGTACTTC CASSVGAGYRQETQYF
- TRBD2 TRBJ2-4 TRBV20-1 TGCAGTGCTAGAGATTCGCTAGCGGGGTTTAACATTCAGTACTTC CSARDSLAGFNIQYF
- - TRBJ2-7 TRBV12-3/TRBV12-4 TGTGCCAGCAGTTTTCAGGGGAGGCGCTACGAGCAGTACTTC CASSFQGRRYEQYF
- TRBD1 TRBJ2-7 TRBV5-5 TGTGCCAGCAGCTCCGGGACAGGGCCTTTTGACGAGCAGTACTTC CASSSGTGPFDEQYF
few - TRBJ2-1 TRBV20-1 TGCAGTGCTAGAGCGGCCAGAGGCTCCTACAATGAGCAGTTCTTC CSARAARGSYNEQFF
- - TRBJ2-4 TRBV5-1 TGCGCCAGCAGCCCTACATCCTCCCAAAACATTCAGTACTTC CASSPTSSQNIQYF
- - TRBJ1-2 TRBV28 TGTGCCAGCAGTGGCCCCCGGGGGCCATATGGCTACACCTTC CASSGPRGPYGYTF
- - TRBJ2-3 TRBV28 TGTGCCAGCAGAGAGACAGGGAGGAAAGATACGCAGTATTTT CASRETGRKDTQYF
few TRBD1 TRBJ2-7 TRBV13 TGTGCCAGCAGCTCACGACAGGGCGAGCAGTACTTC CASSSRQGEQYF
- - TRBJ2-4 TRBV12-3/TRBV12-4 TGTGCCAGCAGTTTTGGCAGTCCAAGCGGCATTCAGTACTTC CASSFGSPSGIQYF
- - TRBJ2-1 TRBV6-5 TGTGCCAGCAGCAGGGGGACTAACAATGAGCAGTTCTTC CASSRGTNNEQFF
- - TRBJ2-5 TRBV2 TGTGCCAGCCGCCAGGGGGCGGGAGAGCAGTACTTC CASRQGAGEQYF
few TRBD1 TRBJ1-2 TRBV5-1 TGCGCCAGCAGCTCACAGGGGCCGCCCGACTATGGCTACACCTTC CASSSQGPPDYGYTF
- TRBD2 TRBJ2-7 TRBV20-1 TGCAGTGCTAGACGCGGACTAGCGGGGGATGTTCAGCAGTACTTC CSARRGLAGDVQQYF
few TRBD2 TRBJ2-1 TRBV6-2/TRBV6-3 TGTGCCAGCAGTGACCCACTTAGCGGGGGAGCCTACAATGAGCAGTTCTTC CASSDPLSGGAYNEQFF
- - TRBJ2-3 TRBV20-1 TGCAGTGCTCCCCGGGGAACAGATACGCAGTATTTT CSAPRGTDTQYF
- - TRBJ2-3 TRBV5-1 TGCGCCAGCAGCTTGGCCGCCCTACAGGCAGATACGCAGTATTTT CASSLAALQADTQYF
- - TRBJ1-5 TRBV20-1 TGCAGTGCTAGGGCACCTAGCAATCAGCCCCAGCATTTT CSARAPSNQPQHF
- - TRBJ2-7 TRBV5-1 TGCGCCAGCAGCTTGGGTGAGGTCGGAACCTACGAGCAGTACTTC CASSLGEVGTYEQYF
- TRBD1 TRBJ2-5 TRBV5-6 TGTGCCAGCAAAGAAACAGGGGGGATTGTGACCCAGTACTTC CASKETGGIVTQYF
few TRBD2 TRBJ2-3 TRBV18 TGTGCCAGCTCACCAAGCGGGACCACAGATACGCAGTATTTT CASSPSGTTDTQYF
- - TRBJ1-4 TRBV20-1 TGCAGTGCTACCCAGAAGGGGGGCGAAAAACTGTTTTTT CSATQKGGEKLFF
- - TRBJ2-4 TRBV20-1 TGCAGTGCCGCTCCGGGTAACCTCAGGGCCGCCAAAAACATTCAGTACTTC CSAAPGNLRAAKNIQYF
- - TRBJ2-5 TRBV7-2 TGTGCCAGCAGCTTAGCGGGGTTGGGACAAGAGACCCAGTACTTC CASSLAGLGQETQYF
few - TRBJ2-5 TRBV7-2 TGTGCCAGCAGCTTAGGTCAGCCAAGAGAGACCCAGTACTTC CASSLGQPRETQYF
- TRBD2 TRBJ2-1 TRBV7-9 TGTGCCAGCAGCAAAACGTTAGCGGGAGGCTTTTTAAATGAGCAGTTCTTC CASSKTLAGGFLNEQFF
- - TRBJ2-3 TRBV10-3 TGTGCCATCAGTGGGGCAGGGGACACAGATACGCAGTATTTT CAISGAGDTDTQYF
- TRBD1 TRBJ2-1 TRBV29-1 TGCAGCGTTGAAGGGTTTGGACAGGGAAGAGATGAGCAGTTCTTC CSVEGFGQGRDEQFF
- TRBD2 TRBJ2-1 TRBV3-1 TGTGCCAGCAGCCAAGAGGCACTAGCGGGGACGAATGAGCAGTTCTTC CASSQEALAGTNEQFF
few TRBD2 TRBJ2-5 TRBV6-2/TRBV6-3 TGTGCCAGCAGCCTCCGACTAGCGGGGGTAGGGCTCCAAGAGACCCAGTACTTC CASSLRLAGVGLQETQYF
- TRBD1 TRBJ2-7 TRBV6-1 TGTGCCAGCAGTGCGTCTCACTCCGGGACAGAGTCCTACGAGCAGTACTTC CASSASHSGTESYEQYF
- - TRBJ2-3 TRBV5-1 TGCGCCAGCAGCTCCACAGGATCGAGATTCACAGATACGCAGTATTTT CASSSTGSRFTDTQYF
- - TRBJ1-2 TRBV7-9 TGTGCCAGCAGCCCGCAATCGGGGGGTGGCTACACCTTC CASSPQSGGGYTF